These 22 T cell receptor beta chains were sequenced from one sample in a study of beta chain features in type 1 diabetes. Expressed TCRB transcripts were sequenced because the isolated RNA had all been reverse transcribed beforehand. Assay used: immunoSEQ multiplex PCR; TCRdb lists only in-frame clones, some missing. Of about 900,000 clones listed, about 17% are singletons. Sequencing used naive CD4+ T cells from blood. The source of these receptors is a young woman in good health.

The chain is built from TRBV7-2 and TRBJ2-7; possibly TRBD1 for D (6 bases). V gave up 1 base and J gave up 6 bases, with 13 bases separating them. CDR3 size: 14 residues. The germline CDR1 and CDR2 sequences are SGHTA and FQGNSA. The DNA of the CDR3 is TGTGCCAGCAGCTTAGGTGGGACAAGGCCCGAGCAGTACTTC. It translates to CASSLGGTRPEQYF. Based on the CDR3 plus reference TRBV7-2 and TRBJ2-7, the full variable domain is GAGVSQSPSNKVTEKGKDVELRCDPISGHTALYWYRQSLGQGLEFLIYFQGNSAPDKSGLPSDRFSAERTGGSVSTLTIQRTQQEDSAVYLCASSLGGTRPEQYFGPGTRLTVT.

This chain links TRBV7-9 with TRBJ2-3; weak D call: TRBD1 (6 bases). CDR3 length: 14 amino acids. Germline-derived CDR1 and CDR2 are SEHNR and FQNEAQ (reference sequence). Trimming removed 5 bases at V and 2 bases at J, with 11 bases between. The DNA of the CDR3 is TGTGCCAGCAGCCTATTGGGGGCCACAGATACGCAGTATTTT. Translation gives CASSLLGATDTQYF.

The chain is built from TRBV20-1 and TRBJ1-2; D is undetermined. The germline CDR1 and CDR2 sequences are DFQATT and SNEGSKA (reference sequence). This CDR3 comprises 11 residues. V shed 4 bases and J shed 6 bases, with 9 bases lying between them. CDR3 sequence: CSAIGYHGYTF. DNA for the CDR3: TGCAGTGCTATCGGGTATCATGGCTACACCTTC.

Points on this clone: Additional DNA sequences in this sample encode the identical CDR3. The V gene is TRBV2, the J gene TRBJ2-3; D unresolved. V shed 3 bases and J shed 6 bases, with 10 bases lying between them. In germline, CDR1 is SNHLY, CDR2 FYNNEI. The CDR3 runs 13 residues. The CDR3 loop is CASSEEWVDTQYF. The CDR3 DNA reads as TGTGCCAGCAGTGAGGAGTGGGTTGATACGCAGTATTTT. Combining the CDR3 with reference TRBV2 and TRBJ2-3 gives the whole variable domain EPEVTQTPSHQVTQMGQEVILRCVPISNHLYFYWYRQILGQKVEFLVSFYNNEISEKSEIFDDQFSVERPDGSNFTLKIRSTKLEDSAMYFCASSEEWVDTQYFGPGTRLTVL.

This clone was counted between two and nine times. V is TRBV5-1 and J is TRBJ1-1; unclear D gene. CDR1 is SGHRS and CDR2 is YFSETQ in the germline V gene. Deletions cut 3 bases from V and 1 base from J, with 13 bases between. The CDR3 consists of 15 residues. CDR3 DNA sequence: TGCGCCAGCAGCTCAAGGGTGGCTCAGAACACTGAAGCTTTCTTT. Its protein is CASSSRVAQNTEAFF.

CDR3 nucleotides: TGTGCCAGCAGTAGCGCCGGAGAGACCCAGTACTTC. This encodes CASSSAGETQYF. V and J are TRBV2 and TRBJ2-5; D is unresolved. Germline CDR1 reads SNHLY; CDR2 reads FYNNEI. Trimming cost V 5 bases and J 4 bases, with 8 bases left between them. This CDR3 region has 12 residues.

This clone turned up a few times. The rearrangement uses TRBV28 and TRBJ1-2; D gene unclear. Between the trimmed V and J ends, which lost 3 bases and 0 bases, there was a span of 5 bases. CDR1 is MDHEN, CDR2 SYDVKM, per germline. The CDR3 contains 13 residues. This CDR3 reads CASSFPSNYGYTF. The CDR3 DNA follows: TGTGCCAGCAGTTTTCCGTCTAACTATGGCTACACCTTC.

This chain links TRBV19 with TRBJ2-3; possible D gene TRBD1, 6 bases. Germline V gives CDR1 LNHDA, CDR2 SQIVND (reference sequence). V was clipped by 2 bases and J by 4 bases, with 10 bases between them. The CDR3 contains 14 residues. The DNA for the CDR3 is TGTGCCAGTAGTATAACAGGGAACGCAGATACGCAGTATTTT. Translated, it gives CASSITGNADTQYF.

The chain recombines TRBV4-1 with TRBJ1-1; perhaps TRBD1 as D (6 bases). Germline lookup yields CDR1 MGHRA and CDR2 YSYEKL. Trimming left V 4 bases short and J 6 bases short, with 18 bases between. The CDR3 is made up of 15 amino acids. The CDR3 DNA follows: TGCGCCAGCAGCCCCAAGGGGGGGCTGCGGGCTGAAGCTTTCTTT. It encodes CASSPKGGLRAEAFF.

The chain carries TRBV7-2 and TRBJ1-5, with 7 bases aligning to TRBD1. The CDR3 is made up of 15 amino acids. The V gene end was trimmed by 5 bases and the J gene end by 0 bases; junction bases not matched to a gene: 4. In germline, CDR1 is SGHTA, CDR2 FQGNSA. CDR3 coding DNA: TGTGCCAGCAGCCGGGGACAGCATAGCAATCAGCCCCAGCATTTT. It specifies CASSRGQHSNQPQHF.

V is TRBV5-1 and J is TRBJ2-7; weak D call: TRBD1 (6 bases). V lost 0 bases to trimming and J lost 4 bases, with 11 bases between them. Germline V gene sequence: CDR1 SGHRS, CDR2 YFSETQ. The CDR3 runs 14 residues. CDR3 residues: CASSLGSGVYEQYF. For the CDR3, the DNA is TGCGCCAGCAGCTTGGGGTCAGGGGTATACGAGCAGTACTTC.

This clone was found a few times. The CDR3 sequence: CASTAAGTSRPEQYF. CDR3 DNA sequence: TGTGCCAGCACCGCCGCCGGGACGAGCAGACCCGAGCAGTACTTC. The rearrangement links TRBV10-3 to TRBJ2-7; D may be TRBD1 or TRBD2 (5 bases each). Germline values: CDR1 ENHRY, CDR2 SYGVKD. The CDR3 has 15 amino acids. Trimming removed 10 bases from V and 6 bases from J, with 25 bases in between.

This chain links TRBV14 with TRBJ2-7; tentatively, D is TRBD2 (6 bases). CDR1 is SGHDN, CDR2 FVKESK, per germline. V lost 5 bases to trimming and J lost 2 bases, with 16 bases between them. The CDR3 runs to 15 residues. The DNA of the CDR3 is TGTGCCAGCAGCGACACCGGGACTCCAACCTACGAGCAGTACTTC. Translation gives CASSDTGTPTYEQYF.

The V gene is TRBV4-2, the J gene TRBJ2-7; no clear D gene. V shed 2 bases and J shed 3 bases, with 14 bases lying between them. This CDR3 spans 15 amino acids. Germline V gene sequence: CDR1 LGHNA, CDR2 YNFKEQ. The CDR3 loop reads CASSQMGMVGYEQYF. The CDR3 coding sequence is TGTGCCAGCAGCCAAATGGGCATGGTTGGCTACGAGCAGTACTTC.

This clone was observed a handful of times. CDR3 protein: CASSPHFGPRRDLQFF. CDR3 bases: TGTGCCAGCAGTCCCCACTTTGGACCGCGTAGGGACCTTCAGTTCTTC. The rearrangement uses TRBV7-9 and TRBJ2-1; the D gene could be TRBD1 or TRBD2 (5 bases each). Germline values: CDR1 SEHNR, CDR2 FQNEAQ (reference sequence). The CDR3 has 16 residues. The V end was cut by 6 bases, the J end by 13 bases, with 28 bases between.

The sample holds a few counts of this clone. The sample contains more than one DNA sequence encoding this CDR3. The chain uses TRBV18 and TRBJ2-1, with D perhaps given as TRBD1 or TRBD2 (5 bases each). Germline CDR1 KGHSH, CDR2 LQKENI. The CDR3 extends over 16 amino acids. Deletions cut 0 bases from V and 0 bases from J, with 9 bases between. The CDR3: CASSPPGTSSYNEQFF. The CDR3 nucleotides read TGTGCCAGCTCACCACCGGGGACCAGCTCCTACAATGAGCAGTTCTTC.

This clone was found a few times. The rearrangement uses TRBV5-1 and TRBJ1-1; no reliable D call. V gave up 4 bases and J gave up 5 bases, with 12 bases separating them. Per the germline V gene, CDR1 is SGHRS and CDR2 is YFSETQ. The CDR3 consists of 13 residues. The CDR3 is CASSPQAGTEAFF. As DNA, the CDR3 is TGCGCCAGCAGCCCCCAGGCCGGAACTGAAGCTTTCTTT.

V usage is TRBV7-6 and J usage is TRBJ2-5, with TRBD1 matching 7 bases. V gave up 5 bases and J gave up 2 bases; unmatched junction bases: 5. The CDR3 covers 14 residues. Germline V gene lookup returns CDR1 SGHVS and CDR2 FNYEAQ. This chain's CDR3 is CASSHGQEQETQYF. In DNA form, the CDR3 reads TGTGCCAGCAGCCACGGACAGGAACAAGAGACCCAGTACTTC.

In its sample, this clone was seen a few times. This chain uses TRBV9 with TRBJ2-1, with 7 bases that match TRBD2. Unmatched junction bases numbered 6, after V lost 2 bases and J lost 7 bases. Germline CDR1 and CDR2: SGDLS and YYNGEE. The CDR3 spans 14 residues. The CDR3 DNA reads TGTGCCAGCAGCGTTACAGCGGGACTGAATGAGCAGTTCTTC. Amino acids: CASSVTAGLNEQFF.

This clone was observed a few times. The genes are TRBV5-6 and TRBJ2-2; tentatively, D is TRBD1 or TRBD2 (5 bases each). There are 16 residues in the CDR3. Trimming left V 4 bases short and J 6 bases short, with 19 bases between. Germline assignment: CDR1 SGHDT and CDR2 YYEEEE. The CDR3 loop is CASSQPGRGRAGELFF. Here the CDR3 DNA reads TGTGCCAGCAGCCAGCCGGGACGGGGAAGGGCCGGGGAGCTGTTTTTT. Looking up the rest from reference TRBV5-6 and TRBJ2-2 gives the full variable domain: DAGVTQSPTHLIKTRGQQVTLRCSPKSGHDTVSWYQQALGQGPQFIFQYYEEEERQRGNFPDRFSGHQFPNYSSELNVNALLLGDSALYLCASSQPGRGRAGELFFGEGSRLTVL.

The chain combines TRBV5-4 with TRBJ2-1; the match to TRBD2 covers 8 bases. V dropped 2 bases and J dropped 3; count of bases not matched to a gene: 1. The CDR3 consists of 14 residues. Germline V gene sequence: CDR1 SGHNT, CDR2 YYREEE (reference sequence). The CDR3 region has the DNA TGTGCCAGCAGCTTTAGCGGGGACTACAATGAGCAGTTCTTC. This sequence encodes CASSFSGDYNEQFF.

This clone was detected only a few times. CDR3 in DNA: TGTGCCAGCAGCTCCCGGGAGATGGCTTTCTTT. Encoded protein: CASSSREMAFF. The rearrangement uses TRBV7-9 and TRBJ1-1; D unclear. The CDR3 covers 11 residues. Germline CDR1 is SEHNR and CDR2 is FQNEAQ (reference sequence). Trimming stripped 4 bases from V and 11 bases from J, with 11 bases between.